This T cell receptor beta chain was recovered during a study of cytomegalovirus exposure and HLA in healthy donors. The study's findings and limits: Prediction of most subjects' HLA-A and HLA-B alleles by TCR beta sequences was reportedly accurate. In vitro, three CMV-associated chains proved specific for CMV antigens.

The length of the CDR3 is 20 residues. Losses at the gene ends were 3 bases for V and 1 base for J; bases not matched to a gene: 16. Looked up from germline, CDR1 is ENHRY and CDR2 is SYGVKD. The PCR ran on 60 Vbeta and 13 Jbeta primers. TCRdb's copy holds only in-frame clones and misses some; the assay was immunoSEQ multiplex PCR. Counted here are about 150,000 clones, around 90% occurring once; the ten biggest clones make up roughly 0.5%. Comments on this clone: Its antigen remains unknown.

The source material was PBMCs. This rearrangement joins TRBV10-3 to TRBJ1-3, with TRBD1 identical over 9 bases. This clonotype originated in a woman between 40 and 55 years old in good health and CMV-seronegative. The CDR3 reads CAISDGRGQGSPLSGNTIYF. The CDR3 coding sequence is TGTGCCATCAGTGACGGGAGGGGACAGGGATCCCCCTTATCTGGAAACACCATATATTTT.